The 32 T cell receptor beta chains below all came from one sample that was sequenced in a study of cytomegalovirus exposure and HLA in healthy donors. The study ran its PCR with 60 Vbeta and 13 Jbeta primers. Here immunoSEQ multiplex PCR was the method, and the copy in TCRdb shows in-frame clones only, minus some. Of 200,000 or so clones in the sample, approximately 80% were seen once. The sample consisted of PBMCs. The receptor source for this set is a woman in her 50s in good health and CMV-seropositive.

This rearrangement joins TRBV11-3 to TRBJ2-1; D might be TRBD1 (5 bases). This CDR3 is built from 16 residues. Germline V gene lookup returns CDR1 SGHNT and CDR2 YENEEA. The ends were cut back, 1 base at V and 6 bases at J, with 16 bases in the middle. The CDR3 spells CASSLALTRDINEQFF. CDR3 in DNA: TGTGCCAGCAGCTTAGCCCTAACCAGGGATATCAATGAGCAGTTCTTC.

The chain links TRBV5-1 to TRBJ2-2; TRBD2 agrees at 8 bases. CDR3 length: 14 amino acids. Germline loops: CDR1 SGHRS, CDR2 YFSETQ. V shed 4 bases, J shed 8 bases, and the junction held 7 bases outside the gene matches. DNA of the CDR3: TGCGCCAGCAGCCGCTCGGGGGGGACAGGGGAGCTGTTTTTT. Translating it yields CASSRSGGTGELFF. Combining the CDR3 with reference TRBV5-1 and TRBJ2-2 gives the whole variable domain KAGVTQTPRYLIKTRGQQVTLSCSPISGHRSVSWYQQTPGQGLQFLFEYFSETQRNKGNFPGRFSGRQFSNSRSEMNVSTLELGDSALYLCASSRSGGTGELFFGEGSRLTVL.

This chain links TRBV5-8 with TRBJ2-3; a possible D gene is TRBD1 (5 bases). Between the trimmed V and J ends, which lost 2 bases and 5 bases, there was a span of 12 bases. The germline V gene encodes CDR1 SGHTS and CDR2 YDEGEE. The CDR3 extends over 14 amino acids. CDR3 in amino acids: CASSLDRVGDTQYF. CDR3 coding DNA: TGTGCCAGCAGCTTAGACAGAGTAGGAGATACGCAGTATTTT.

CDR3 loop: CASSWEGGFEAFF. CDR3 nucleotide sequence: TGCGCCAGCAGCTGGGAGGGGGGATTTGAAGCTTTCTTT. The chain joins TRBV5-1 to TRBJ1-1, with TRBD1 as a possible D gene (6 bases). This CDR3 is 13 amino acids long. The germline gives CDR1 SGHRS, CDR2 YFSETQ. The V end was cut by 3 bases, the J end by 7 bases, with 13 bases between. The full variable domain, completed using reference TRBV5-1 and TRBJ1-1, is KAGVTQTPRYLIKTRGQQVTLSCSPISGHRSVSWYQQTPGQGLQFLFEYFSETQRNKGNFPGRFSGRQFSNSRSEMNVSTLELGDSALYLCASSWEGGFEAFFGQGTRLTVV.

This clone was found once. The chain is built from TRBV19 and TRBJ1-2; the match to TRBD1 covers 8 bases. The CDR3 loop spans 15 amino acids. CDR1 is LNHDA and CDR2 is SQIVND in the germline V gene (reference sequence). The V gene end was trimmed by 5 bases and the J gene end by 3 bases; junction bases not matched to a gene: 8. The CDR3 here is CASSSDRAAHYGYTF. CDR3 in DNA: TGTGCCAGTAGTTCGGACAGGGCAGCCCACTATGGCTACACCTTC.

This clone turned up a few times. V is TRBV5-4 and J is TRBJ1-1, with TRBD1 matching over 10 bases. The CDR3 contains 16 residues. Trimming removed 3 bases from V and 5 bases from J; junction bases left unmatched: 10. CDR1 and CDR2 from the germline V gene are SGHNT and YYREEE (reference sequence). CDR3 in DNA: TGTGCCAGCAGCTACCCCGGGACAGGGGAATTTACTGAAGCTTTCTTT. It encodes CASSYPGTGEFTEAFF.

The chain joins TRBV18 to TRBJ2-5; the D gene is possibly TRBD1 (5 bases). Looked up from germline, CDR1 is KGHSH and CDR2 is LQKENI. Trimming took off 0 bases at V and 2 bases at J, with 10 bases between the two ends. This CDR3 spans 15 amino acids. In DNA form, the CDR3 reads TGTGCCAGCTCACCACCGGACACCCGACAAGAGACCCAGTACTTC. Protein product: CASSPPDTRQETQYF.

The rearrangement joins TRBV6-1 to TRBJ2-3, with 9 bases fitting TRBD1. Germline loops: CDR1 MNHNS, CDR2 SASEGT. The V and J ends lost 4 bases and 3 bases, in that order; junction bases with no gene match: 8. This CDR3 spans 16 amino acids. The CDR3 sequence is CASSGPTGQGTDTQYF. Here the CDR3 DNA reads TGTGCCAGCAGTGGGCCCACGGGACAGGGAACAGATACGCAGTATTTT.

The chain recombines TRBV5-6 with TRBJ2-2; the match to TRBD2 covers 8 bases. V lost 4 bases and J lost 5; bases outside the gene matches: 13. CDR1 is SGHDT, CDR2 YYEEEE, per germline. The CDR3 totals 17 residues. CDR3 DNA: TGTGCCAGCAGCCCGATACGGGGGGGCAAAGGAACCGGGGAGCTGTTTTTT. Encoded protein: CASSPIRGGKGTGELFF. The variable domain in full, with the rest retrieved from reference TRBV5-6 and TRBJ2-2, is DAGVTQSPTHLIKTRGQQVTLRCSPKSGHDTVSWYQQALGQGPQFIFQYYEEEERQRGNFPDRFSGHQFPNYSSELNVNALLLGDSALYLCASSPIRGGKGTGELFFGEGSRLTVL.

CDR3 DNA sequence: TGTGCCAGCAGTGAACCCCAGGGGAAAGAGACCCAGTACTTC. Protein: CASSEPQGKETQYF. V usage is TRBV6-1 and J usage is TRBJ2-5; D perhaps matches TRBD1 (6 bases). Germline CDR1 reads MNHNS; CDR2 reads SASEGT. The CDR3 runs to 14 residues. The V gene lost 2 bases and the J gene lost 3 bases, with 10 bases spanning the gap.

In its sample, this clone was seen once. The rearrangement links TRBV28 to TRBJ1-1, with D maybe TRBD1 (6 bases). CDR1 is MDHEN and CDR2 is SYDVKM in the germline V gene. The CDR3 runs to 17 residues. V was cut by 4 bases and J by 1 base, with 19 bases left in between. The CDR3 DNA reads TGTGCCAGCAGTTCCAACCCCCCCACAGGGCAGAACACTGAAGCTTTCTTT. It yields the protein CASSSNPPTGQNTEAFF.

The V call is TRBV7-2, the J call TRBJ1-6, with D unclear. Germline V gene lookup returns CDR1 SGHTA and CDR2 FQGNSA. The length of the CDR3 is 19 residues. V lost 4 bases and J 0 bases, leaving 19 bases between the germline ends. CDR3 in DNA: TGTGCCAGCAGCTCGCAAGTTAAAACTTCTTTCTCCTATAATTCACCCCTCCACTTT. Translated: CASSSQVKTSFSYNSPLHF.

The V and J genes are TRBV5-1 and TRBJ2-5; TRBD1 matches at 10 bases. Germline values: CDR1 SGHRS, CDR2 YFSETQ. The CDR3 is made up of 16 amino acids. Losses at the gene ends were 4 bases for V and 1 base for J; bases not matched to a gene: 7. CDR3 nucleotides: TGCGCCAGCAGCCCATTAGGACAGGGGGGCCAAGAGACCCAGTACTTC. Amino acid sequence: CASSPLGQGGQETQYF. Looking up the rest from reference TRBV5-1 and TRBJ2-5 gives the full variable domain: KAGVTQTPRYLIKTRGQQVTLSCSPISGHRSVSWYQQTPGQGLQFLFEYFSETQRNKGNFPGRFSGRQFSNSRSEMNVSTLELGDSALYLCASSPLGQGGQETQYFGPGTRLLVL.

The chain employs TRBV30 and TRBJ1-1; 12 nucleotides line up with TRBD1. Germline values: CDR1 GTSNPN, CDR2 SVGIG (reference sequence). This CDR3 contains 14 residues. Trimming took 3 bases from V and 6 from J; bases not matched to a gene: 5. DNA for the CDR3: TGTGCCTGGAGGGGGGACAGGGGGCTTGCTGAAGCTTTCTTT. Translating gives CAWRGDRGLAEAFF.

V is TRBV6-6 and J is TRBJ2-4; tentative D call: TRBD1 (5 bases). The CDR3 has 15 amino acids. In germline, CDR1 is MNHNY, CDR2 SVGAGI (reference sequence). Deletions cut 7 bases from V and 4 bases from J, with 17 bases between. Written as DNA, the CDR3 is TGTGCCAGCAAAACTTCAGGGCTTCTGAAAAACATTCAGTACTTC. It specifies CASKTSGLLKNIQYF.

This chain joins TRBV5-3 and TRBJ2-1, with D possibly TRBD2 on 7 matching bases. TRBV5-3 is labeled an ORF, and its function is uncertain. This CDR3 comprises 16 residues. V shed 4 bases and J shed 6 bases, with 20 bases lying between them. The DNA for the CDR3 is TGTGCCAGAAGCCCACTGCTCGGGGGGCCTTTCAATGAGCAGTTCTTC. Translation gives CARSPLLGGPFNEQFF.

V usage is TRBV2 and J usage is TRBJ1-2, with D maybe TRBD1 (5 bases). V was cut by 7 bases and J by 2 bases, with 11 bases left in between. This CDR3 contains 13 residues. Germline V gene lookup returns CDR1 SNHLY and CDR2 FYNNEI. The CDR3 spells CASTRGRNYGYTF. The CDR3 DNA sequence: TGTGCCAGCACTAGGGGAAGGAACTATGGCTACACCTTC.

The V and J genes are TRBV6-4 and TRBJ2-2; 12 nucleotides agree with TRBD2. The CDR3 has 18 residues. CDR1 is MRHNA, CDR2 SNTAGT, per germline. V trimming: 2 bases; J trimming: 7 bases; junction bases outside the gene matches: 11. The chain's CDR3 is CASSDPNLAGGRCGELFF. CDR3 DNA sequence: TGTGCCAGCAGTGACCCAAATCTAGCGGGGGGGCGGTGCGGGGAGCTGTTTTTT.

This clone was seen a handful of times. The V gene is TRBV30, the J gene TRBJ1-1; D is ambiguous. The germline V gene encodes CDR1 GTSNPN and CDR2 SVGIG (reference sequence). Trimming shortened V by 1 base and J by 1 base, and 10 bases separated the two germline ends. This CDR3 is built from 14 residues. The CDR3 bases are TGTGCCTGGAGTGGCGGGCGGACGAACACTGAAGCTTTCTTT. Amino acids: CAWSGGRTNTEAFF.

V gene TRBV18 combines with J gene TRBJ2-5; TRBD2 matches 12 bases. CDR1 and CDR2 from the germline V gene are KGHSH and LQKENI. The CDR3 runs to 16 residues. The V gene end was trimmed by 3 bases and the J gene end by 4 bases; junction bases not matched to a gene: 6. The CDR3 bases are TGTGCCAGCTCACCGTCTAGCGGGGGGGCAGGAGAGACCCAGTACTTC. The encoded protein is CASSPSSGGAGETQYF.

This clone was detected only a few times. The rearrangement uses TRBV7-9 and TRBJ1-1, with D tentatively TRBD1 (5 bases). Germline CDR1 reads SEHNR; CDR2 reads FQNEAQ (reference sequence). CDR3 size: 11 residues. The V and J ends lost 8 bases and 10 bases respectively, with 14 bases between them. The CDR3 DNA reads TGTGCCAGCGGGGCGGACCTAGGAGCTTTCTTT. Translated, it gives CASGADLGAFF.

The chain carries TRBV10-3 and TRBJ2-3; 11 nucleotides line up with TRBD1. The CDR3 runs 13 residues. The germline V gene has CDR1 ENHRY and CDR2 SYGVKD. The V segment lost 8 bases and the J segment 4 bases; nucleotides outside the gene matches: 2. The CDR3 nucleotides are TGTGCCATCCTGGGACAGGGGGCAGATACGCAGTATTTT. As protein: CAILGQGADTQYF.

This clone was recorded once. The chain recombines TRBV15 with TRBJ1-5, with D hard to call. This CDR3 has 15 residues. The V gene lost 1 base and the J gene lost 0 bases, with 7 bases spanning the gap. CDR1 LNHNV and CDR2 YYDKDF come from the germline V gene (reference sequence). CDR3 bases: TGTGCCACCAGCAGAGTACAAAATAGCAATCAGCCCCAGCATTTT. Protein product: CATSRVQNSNQPQHF.

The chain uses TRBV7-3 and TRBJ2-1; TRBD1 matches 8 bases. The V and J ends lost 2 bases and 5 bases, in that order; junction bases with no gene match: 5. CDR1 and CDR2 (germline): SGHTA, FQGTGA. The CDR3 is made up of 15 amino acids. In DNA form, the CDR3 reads TGTGCCAGCAGCTTAGGACAGGGCTATAACAATGAGCAGTTCTTC. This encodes CASSLGQGYNNEQFF.

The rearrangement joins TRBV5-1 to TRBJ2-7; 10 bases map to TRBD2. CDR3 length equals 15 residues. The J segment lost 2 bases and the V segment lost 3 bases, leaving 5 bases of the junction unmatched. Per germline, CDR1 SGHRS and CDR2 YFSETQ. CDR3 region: CASSSIAGGTYEQYF. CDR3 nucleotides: TGCGCCAGCAGCTCAATAGCGGGGGGTACCTACGAGCAGTACTTC.

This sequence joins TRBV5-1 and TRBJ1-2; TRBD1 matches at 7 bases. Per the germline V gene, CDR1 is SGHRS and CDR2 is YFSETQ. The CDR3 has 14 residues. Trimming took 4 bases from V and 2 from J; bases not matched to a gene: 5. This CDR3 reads CASSPGTANYGYTF. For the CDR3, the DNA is TGCGCCAGCAGCCCCGGGACAGCCAACTATGGCTACACCTTC.

CDR3 coding DNA: TGTGCCAGCAGTGTACGGGACAGCCGATACGAGCAGTACTTC. It yields the protein CASSVRDSRYEQYF. The V call is TRBV6-5, the J call TRBJ2-5; 7 bases agree with TRBD1. The DNA end favors TRBJ2-7, so the J call may be wrong. From germline, CDR1 is MNHEY and CDR2 SVGAGI. CDR3 size: 14 residues.

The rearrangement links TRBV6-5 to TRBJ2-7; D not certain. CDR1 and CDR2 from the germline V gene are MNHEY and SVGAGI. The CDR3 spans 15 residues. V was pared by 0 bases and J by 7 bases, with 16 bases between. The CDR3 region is CASSYSGERGLEQYF. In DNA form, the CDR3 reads TGTGCCAGCAGTTACTCGGGTGAGCGCGGTTTAGAGCAGTACTTC.

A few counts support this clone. The CDR3 protein is CASSDGGGLYQETQYF. The CDR3 region has the DNA TGTGCCAGCAGTGATGGGGGGGGGTTGTACCAAGAGACCCAGTACTTC. The V call is TRBV6-4, the J call TRBJ2-5; 7 bases line up with TRBD2. Trimming took 3 bases from V and 0 from J; bases not matched to a gene: 7. CDR3 length equals 16 residues. The V gene's germline CDR1 is MRHNA and CDR2 SNTAGT.

The CDR3: CASSPSGGGPSGNTIYF. The CDR3 nucleotides read TGTGCCAGCTCACCGTCCGGGGGGGGGCCCTCTGGAAACACCATATATTTT. The rearrangement joins TRBV18 to TRBJ1-3, with D possibly TRBD1 on 6 matching bases. The V and J ends lost 3 bases and 0 bases respectively, with 15 bases between them. The CDR3 length is 17 residues. In germline, CDR1 is KGHSH, CDR2 LQKENI.

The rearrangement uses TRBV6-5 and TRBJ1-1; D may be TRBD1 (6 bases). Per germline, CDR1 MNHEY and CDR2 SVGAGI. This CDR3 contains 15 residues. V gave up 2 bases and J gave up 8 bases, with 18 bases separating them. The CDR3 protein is CASSYTPGHPKEAFF. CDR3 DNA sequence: TGTGCCAGCAGTTACACACCGGGACACCCGAAAGAAGCTTTCTTT.

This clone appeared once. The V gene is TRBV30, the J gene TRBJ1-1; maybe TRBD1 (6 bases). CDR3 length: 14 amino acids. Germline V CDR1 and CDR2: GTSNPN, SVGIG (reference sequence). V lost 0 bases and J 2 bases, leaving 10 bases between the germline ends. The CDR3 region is CAWSVRTANTEAFF. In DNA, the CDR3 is TGTGCCTGGAGTGTACGGACAGCAAACACTGAAGCTTTCTTT.